This is a list of T cell receptor beta chains from one sample in a study of regulatory T cells in long-lasting Graves disease. Via MiXCR, TCRdb re-called the multiplex PCR reads, giving one row per CDR3 protein. The sample yields around 250,000 distinct CDR3 sequences, 15% to 20% seen once. The data also belong to a second study, concerning T cells in Graves' hyperthyroidism and ophthalmopathy.

The sample was peripheral blood mononuclear cells (PBMCs), taken at new diagnosis, from a patient treated with antithyroid drugs. These TCRs come from a woman under 40 with Graves disease. Each CDR3 is given with its conserved first and last residue. The D gene is left open where the match is weak. Clone size is stated in some rows and not others, as once, few, many or a class when expanded.

J,size,D,V,CDR3,DNA
TRBJ1-5,NA,TRBD1,TRBV4-1,CASSQAPQGYSNQPQHF,TGCGCCAGCAGCCAGGCCCCACAGGGGTATAGCAATCAGCCCCAGCATTTT
TRBJ1-1,many,NA,TRBV9,CASSVLGALGTEAFF,TGTGCCAGCAGCGTGTTGGGGGCGCTGGGGACTGAAGCTTTCTTT
TRBJ2-2,NA,NA,TRBV7-9,CASDLSGLNTGELFF,TGTGCCAGCGACCTAAGCGGTCTGAACACCGGGGAGCTGTTTTTT
TRBJ2-3,NA,TRBD2,TRBV7-9,CASSLERLGTSGGATDTQYF,TGTGCCAGCAGCTTAGAGAGACTCGGGACTAGCGGGGGGGCGACAGATACGCAGTATTTT
TRBJ1-3,NA,TRBD1,TRBV13,CASSHHRTGGSGNTIYF,TGTGCCAGCAGCCATCACAGGACAGGGGGCTCAGGAAACACCATATATTTT
TRBJ1-2,many,NA,TRBV6-1,CASSAPDRLNYGYTF,TGTGCCAGCAGTGCCCCGGACAGACTTAACTATGGCTACACCTTC
TRBJ1-2,many,NA,TRBV12-3/TRBV12-4,CAVGRPDYGYTF,TGTGCCGTAGGGAGGCCGGACTATGGCTACACCTTC
TRBJ2-3,NA,TRBD2,TRBV7-3,CASSKLAGATDTQYF,TGTGCCAGCAGCAAACTAGCGGGGGCCACAGATACGCAGTATTTT
TRBJ2-7,many,NA,TRBV11-2,CASSFQTLYEQYF,TGTGCCAGCAGCTTCCAGACCCTTTACGAGCAGTACTTC
TRBJ2-5,many,NA,TRBV5-1,CASRRTNQETQYF,TGCGCCAGCAGGCGGACCAACCAAGAGACCCAGTACTTC
TRBJ2-7,many,TRBD1,TRBV18,CASSLGQGEHEQYF,TGTGCCAGCTCACTGGGACAGGGGGAACACGAGCAGTACTTC
TRBJ2-5,many,NA,TRBV18,CASSPLRLVSQETQYF,TGTGCCAGCTCACCGCTCCGACTAGTTTCGCAAGAGACCCAGTACTTC
TRBJ2-5,many,TRBD2,TRBV6-2/TRBV6-3,CASSNGLVGTQYF,TGTGCCAGCAGCAATGGACTAGTTGGGACCCAGTACTTC
TRBJ2-2,once,TRBD1,TRBV27,CASTPDRGHSTGELFF,TGTGCCAGCACCCCTGACAGGGGGCATAGCACCGGGGAGCTGTTTTTT
TRBJ2-4,NA,NA,TRBV13,CASSPHNSLDKNIQYF,TGTGCCAGCAGCCCCCACAACAGCCTGGACAAAAACATTCAGTACTTC
TRBJ2-5,NA,NA,TRBV30,CAWSVRPPPGLQETQYF,TGTGCCTGGAGTGTACGTCCCCCCCCAGGGTTACAAGAGACCCAGTACTTC
TRBJ1-2,NA,NA,TRBV14,CASSQVPLQGYTF,TGTGCCAGCAGCCAAGTCCCCCTCCAGGGCTACACCTTC
TRBJ2-7,many,NA,TRBV6-1,CASSGIGARGQYF,TGTGCCAGCAGTGGGATAGGTGCGCGAGGGCAGTACTTC
TRBJ1-5,NA,NA,TRBV6-1,CASSGDGGPQHF,TGTGCCAGCAGCGGGGACGGAGGTCCCCAGCATTTT
TRBJ1-1,many,NA,TRBV5-6,CASSPRAVPEAFF,TGTGCCAGCAGCCCCCGGGCCGTCCCTGAAGCTTTCTTT
TRBJ2-7,many,TRBD1,TRBV14,CASSHTPGQGLHEQYF,TGTGCCAGCAGCCACACTCCGGGACAGGGCCTTCACGAGCAGTACTTC
TRBJ2-1,many,TRBD2,TRBV5-5,CASSPSGLAGHDILTPEGQFF,TGTGCCAGCAGCCCTTCTGGACTAGCGGGGCATGATATCCTGACTCCAGAGGGGCAGTTCTTC
TRBJ2-7,many,NA,TRBV20-1,CSAHEGVDEQYF,TGCAGTGCTCACGAGGGGGTGGACGAGCAGTACTTC
TRBJ1-5,many,TRBD1,TRBV6-1,CASSPGQGGYSNQPQHF,TGTGCCAGCAGCCCCGGACAGGGGGGATATAGCAATCAGCCCCAGCATTTT
TRBJ2-7,many,TRBD1,TRBV20-1,CSAPRTGSRYEQYF,TGCAGTGCCCCCCGGACAGGGTCACGCTACGAGCAGTACTTC
TRBJ1-4,NA,NA,TRBV29-1,CSVETDRGEKLFF,TGCAGCGTTGAGACTGACAGAGGTGAAAAACTGTTTTTT
TRBJ1-1,many,NA,TRBV9,CASSVAANTEAFF,TGTGCCAGCAGCGTCGCAGCGAACACTGAAGCTTTCTTT
TRBJ1-4,many,NA,TRBV15,CATSRDAGGSEKLFF,TGTGCCACCAGCAGAGACGCCGGGGGGAGTGAAAAACTGTTTTTT
TRBJ1-4,many,NA,TRBV9,CASSGGTLRGEKLFF,TGTGCCAGCAGCGGAGGGACACTTCGCGGTGAAAAACTGTTTTTT
TRBJ2-7,few,TRBD2,TRBV19,CASGERGDGYEQYF,TGTGCCAGTGGGGAACGGGGGGATGGATACGAGCAGTACTTC
TRBJ1-1,many,NA,TRBV7-2,CASSLVGSWNTEAFF,TGTGCCAGCAGCTTAGTGGGCAGTTGGAACACTGAAGCTTTCTTT
TRBJ1-6,NA,TRBD1,TRBV20-1,CSSRETRDRFTPLHF,TGCAGTTCTAGAGAGACTCGGGACAGGTTTACACCCCTCCACTTC
TRBJ1-1,many,NA,TRBV18,CASSPQGLDTEAFF,TGTGCCAGCTCACCACAGGGTTTGGACACTGAAGCTTTCTTT
TRBJ2-5,many,NA,TRBV2,CASSGEVTGSQETQYF,TGTGCCAGCAGTGGAGAAGTAACAGGGTCCCAAGAGACCCAGTACTTC
TRBJ2-7,many,NA,TRBV7-9,CASSLGPPATYEQYF,TGTGCCAGCAGCTTAGGGCCCCCCGCCACCTACGAGCAGTACTTC
TRBJ2-5,NA,NA,TRBV5-1,CASSVAGQETQYF,TGCGCCAGCAGCGTGGCAGGACAAGAGACCCAGTACTTC
TRBJ1-1,many,NA,TRBV20-1,CSAKGMTSNTEAFF,TGCAGTGCTAAGGGGATGACATCGAACACTGAAGCTTTCTTT
TRBJ1-1,many,NA,TRBV6-1,CASSPRRRLNTEAFF,TGTGCCAGCAGCCCGCGGAGGCGACTGAACACTGAAGCTTTCTTT
TRBJ2-5,many,NA,TRBV20-1,CSARGGAEETQYF,TGCAGTGCTAGGGGGGGGGCCGAGGAGACCCAGTACTTC
TRBJ2-7,few,NA,TRBV19,CASSKLMSRGYEHYEQYF,TGTGCCAGTAGTAAGCTAATGAGTCGGGGTTACGAGCATTACGAGCAGTACTTC
TRBJ2-1,many,TRBD1,TRBV7-2,CASSSGQGINEQFF,TGTGCCAGCAGCTCGGGACAGGGGATAAATGAGCAGTTCTTC
TRBJ2-7,many,NA,TRBV3-1,CASSPTGFGEQYF,TGTGCCAGCAGCCCCACAGGGTTTGGAGAGCAGTACTTC
TRBJ1-1,many,TRBD1,TRBV5-1,CASSFGQGSAEAFF,TGTGCCAGCAGCTTTGGACAGGGATCGGCTGAAGCTTTCTTT
TRBJ2-7,many,NA,TRBV5-1,CASSRSISSYEQYF,TGCGCCAGCAGCCGCTCGATAAGCTCCTACGAGCAGTACTTC
TRBJ1-6,many,NA,TRBV29-1,CSVEDGAGSPLHF,TGCAGCGTTGAGGATGGGGCCGGTTCACCCCTCCACTTT
TRBJ1-5,NA,NA,TRBV7-8,CASSPGTLRSDQPQHF,TGTGCCAGCAGCCCGGGGACCCTTCGGTCGGATCAGCCCCAGCATTTT
TRBJ2-7,many,NA,TRBV20-1,CSASAMGFEQSSYEQYF,TGCAGTGCTAGCGCTATGGGGTTCGAGCAGTCCTCCTACGAGCAGTACTTC
TRBJ2-7,few,TRBD1,TRBV4-2,CASSQERTGPYEQYF,TGTGCCAGCAGCCAAGAGCGGACAGGGCCCTACGAGCAGTACTTC
TRBJ2-7,many,NA,TRBV20-1,CSALDHLSYEQYF,TGCAGTGCCCTCGACCATCTCTCCTACGAGCAGTACTTC
TRBJ1-4,many,NA,TRBV20-1,CSAPRQDSNEKLFF,TGCAGTGCCCCTAGACAGGACTCTAATGAAAAACTGTTTTTT
TRBJ2-7,many,NA,TRBV11-2,CASSPRSYEQYF,TGTGCCAGCAGCCCGAGGTCCTACGAGCAGTACTTC
TRBJ2-7,few,TRBD1,TRBV27,CASSGQGSSYEQYF,TGTGCCAGCAGTGGACAGGGTTCATCCTACGAGCAGTACTTC
TRBJ1-2,many,NA,TRBV6-1,CATLPHYLGAYGYTF,TGTGCCACCCTACCCCATTATCTAGGTGCCTATGGCTACACCTTC
TRBJ2-3,many,NA,TRBV7-2,CASSSQRNTQYF,TGTGCCAGCAGCTCCCAGCGGAATACGCAGTATTTT
TRBJ2-3,many,TRBD2,TRBV7-2,CASSPSGGGTDTQYF,TGTGCCAGCAGCCCAAGCGGGGGGGGAACAGATACGCAGTATTTT
TRBJ2-7,many,NA,TRBV28,CASSSFSGSYEQYF,TGTGCCAGCAGTTCTTTTAGCGGATCCTACGAGCAGTACTTC
TRBJ1-5,many,NA,TRBV12-5,CASGLVQDRQPQHF,TGTGCTAGTGGTTTGGTACAGGATCGGCAGCCCCAGCATTTT
TRBJ1-1,few,NA,TRBV4-3,CASSQEGWRVEAAFF,TGCGCCAGCAGCCAAGAGGGGTGGAGGGTCGAAGCAGCTTTCTTT